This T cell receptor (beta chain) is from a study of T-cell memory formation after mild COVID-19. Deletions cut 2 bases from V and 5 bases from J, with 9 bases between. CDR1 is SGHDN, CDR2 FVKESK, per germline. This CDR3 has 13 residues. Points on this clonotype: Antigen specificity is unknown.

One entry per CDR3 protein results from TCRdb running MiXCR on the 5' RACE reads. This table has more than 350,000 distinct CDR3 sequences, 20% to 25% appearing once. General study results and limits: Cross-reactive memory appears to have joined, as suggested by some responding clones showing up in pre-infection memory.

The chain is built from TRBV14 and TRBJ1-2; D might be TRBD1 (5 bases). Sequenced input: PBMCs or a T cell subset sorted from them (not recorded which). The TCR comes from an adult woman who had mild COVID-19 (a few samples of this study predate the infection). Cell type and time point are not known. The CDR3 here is CASSQLGDYGYTF. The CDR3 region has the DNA TGTGCCAGCAGCCAACTAGGGGATTATGGCTACACCTTC.